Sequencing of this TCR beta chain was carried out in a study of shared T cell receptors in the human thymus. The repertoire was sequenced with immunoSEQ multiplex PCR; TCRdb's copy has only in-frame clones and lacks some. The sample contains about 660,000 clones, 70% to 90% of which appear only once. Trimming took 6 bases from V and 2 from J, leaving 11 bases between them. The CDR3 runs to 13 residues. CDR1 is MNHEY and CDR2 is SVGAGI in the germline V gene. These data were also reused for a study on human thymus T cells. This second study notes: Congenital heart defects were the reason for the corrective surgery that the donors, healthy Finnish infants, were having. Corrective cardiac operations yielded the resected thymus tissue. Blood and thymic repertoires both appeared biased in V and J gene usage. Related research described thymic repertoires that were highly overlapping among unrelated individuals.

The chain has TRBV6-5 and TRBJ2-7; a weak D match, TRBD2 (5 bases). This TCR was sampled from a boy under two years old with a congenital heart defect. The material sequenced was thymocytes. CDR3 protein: CASRAADAYEQYF. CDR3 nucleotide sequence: TGTGCCAGCAGAGCGGCCGATGCCTACGAGCAGTACTTC.